The source of this T cell receptor beta chain is a study of identical twins. Whole-study results and caveats: With abundant cord blood beta clonotypes, insertions were fewer; memory repertoires showed no such pattern.

Template switching added a universal primer site; cDNA carried unique molecular identifiers. TCRdb reprocessed the 5' RACE reads via MiXCR and lists one record per CDR3 protein. The table records about 530,000 distinct CDR3 sequences, around 22% of them present only once. Comment on this clonotype: Its antigen is currently unknown.

The trim removed 0 bases at V and 9 bases at J, leaving 5 bases unmatched. The CDR3 runs 16 residues. CDR1 and CDR2 from the germline V gene are LGHDT and YNNKEL (reference sequence). The same sample was also used in a study of yellow fever vaccine responses in identical twins.

Sequenced sample: CD4+ T cells sorted from blood. The rearrangement uses TRBV3-1 and TRBJ2-2; 12 bases are shared with TRBD2. This TCR came from a woman between 18 and 30 years old in good health. Here the CDR3 reads CASSQETSGSYRELFF. In DNA form, the CDR3 reads TGTGCCAGCAGCCAAGAGACTAGCGGGAGTTACCGGGAGCTGTTTTTT.